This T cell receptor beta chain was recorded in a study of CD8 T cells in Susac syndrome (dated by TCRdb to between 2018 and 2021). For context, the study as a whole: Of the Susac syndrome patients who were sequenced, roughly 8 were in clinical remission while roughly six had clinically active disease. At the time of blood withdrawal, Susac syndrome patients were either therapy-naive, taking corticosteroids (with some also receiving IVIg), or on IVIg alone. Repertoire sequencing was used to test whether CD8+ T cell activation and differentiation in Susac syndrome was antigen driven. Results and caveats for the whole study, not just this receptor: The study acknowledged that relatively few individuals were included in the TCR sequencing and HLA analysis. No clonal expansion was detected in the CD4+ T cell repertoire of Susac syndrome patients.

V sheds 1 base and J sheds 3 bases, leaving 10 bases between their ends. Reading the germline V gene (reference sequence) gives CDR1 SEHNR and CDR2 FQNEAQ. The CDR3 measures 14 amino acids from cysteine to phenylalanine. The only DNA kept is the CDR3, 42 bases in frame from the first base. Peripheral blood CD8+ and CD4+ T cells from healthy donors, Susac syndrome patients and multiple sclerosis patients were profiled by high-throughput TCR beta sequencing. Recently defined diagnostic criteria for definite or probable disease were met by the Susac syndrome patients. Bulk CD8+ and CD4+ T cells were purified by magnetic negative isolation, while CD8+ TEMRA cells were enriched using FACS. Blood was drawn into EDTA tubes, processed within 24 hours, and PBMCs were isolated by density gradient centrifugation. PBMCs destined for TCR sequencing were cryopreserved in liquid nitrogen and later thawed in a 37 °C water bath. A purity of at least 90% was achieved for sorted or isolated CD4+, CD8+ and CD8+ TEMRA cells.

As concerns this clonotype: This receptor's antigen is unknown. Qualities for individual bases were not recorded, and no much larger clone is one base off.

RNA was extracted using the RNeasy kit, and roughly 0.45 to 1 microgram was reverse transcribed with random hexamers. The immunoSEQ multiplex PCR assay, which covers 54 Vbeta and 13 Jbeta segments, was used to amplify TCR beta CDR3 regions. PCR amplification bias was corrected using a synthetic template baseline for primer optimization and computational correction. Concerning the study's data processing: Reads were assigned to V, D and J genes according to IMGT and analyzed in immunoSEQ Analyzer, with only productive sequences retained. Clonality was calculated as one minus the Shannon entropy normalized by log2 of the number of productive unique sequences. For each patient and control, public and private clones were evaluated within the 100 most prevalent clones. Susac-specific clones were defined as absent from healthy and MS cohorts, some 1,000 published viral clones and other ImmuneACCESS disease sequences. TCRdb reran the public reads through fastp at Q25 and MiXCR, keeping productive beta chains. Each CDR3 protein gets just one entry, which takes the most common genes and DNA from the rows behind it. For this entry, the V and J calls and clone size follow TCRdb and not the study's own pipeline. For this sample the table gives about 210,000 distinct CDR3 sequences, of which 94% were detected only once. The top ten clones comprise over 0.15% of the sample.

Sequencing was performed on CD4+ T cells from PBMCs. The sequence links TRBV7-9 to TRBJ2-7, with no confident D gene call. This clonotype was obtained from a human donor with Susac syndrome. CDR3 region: CASSLGGRDYEQYF. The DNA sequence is TGTGCCAGCAGCTTAGGTGGTAGGGACTACGAGCAGTACTTC. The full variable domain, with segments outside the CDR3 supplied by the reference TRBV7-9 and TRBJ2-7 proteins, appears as DTGVSQNPRHKITKRGQNVTFRCDPISEHNRLYWYRQTLGQGPEFLTYFQNEAQLEKSRLLSDRFSAERPKGSFSTLEIQRTEQGDSAMYLCASSLGGRDYEQYFGPGTRLTVT.